The 9 T cell receptor beta chains presented below share a single source sample, sequenced in a study of Graves' ophthalmopathy and Graves' hyperthyroidism. TCR beta CDR3 regions were amplified from RNA transcripts. The library came from an HTBI-primed first-round RT-PCR and a second-round multiplex PCR. TCRdb re-analysed the multiplex PCR reads in MiXCR, keeping a single row per CDR3 protein. Of a few hundred thousand distinct CDR3 sequences listed, 35% to 40% are singletons. The sequencing sample was made of peripheral blood or thyroid tissue (not recorded which). The source of these receptors is an adult man with Graves' hyperthyroidism.

Ten or more counts support this clonotype. The genes are TRBV29-1 and TRBJ1-3; TRBD1 agrees at 10 bases. The germline gives CDR1 SQVTM, CDR2 ANQGSEA. V lost 5 bases to trimming and J lost 3 bases; unmatched junction nucleotides: 1. The CDR3 loop spans 13 amino acids. CDR3 bases: TGCAGCGTTCGGACAGGGGGTGGAAACACCATATATTTT. Protein product: CSVRTGGGNTIYF.

The chain has TRBV2 and TRBJ2-7; D is perhaps TRBD1 (5 bases). The germline CDR1 and CDR2 sequences are SNHLY and FYNNEI. V shed 10 bases and J shed 0 bases, with 19 bases lying between them. CDR3 length: 15 residues. DNA for the CDR3: TGTGCCAATTCGGACAAGGCCCTCGCCTCCTACGAGCAGTACTTC. This translates into CANSDKALASYEQYF. The whole variable domain, filled in from reference TRBV2 and TRBJ2-7, reads EPEVTQTPSHQVTQMGQEVILRCVPISNHLYFYWYRQILGQKVEFLVSFYNNEISEKSEIFDDQFSVERPDGSNFTLKIRSTKLEDSAMYFCANSDKALASYEQYFGPGTRLTVT.

This clonotype was found many times. This rearrangement joins TRBV12-3 or TRBV12-4 to TRBJ2-7; 13 nucleotides line up with TRBD2. V trimming: 5 bases; J trimming: 2 bases; junction bases outside the gene matches: 6. There are 16 residues in the CDR3. CDR3 region: CASSTGTSGKPYEQYF. CDR3 coding DNA: TGTGCCAGCAGTACCGGGACTAGCGGGAAGCCCTACGAGCAGTACTTC.

Ten or more counts support this clonotype. The CDR3 nucleotides read TGCAGCGTTGAGGAGGAGAACAGGGGGTCAGCTTTCTTT. Translated, it gives CSVEEENRGSAFF. The V and J genes are TRBV29-1 and TRBJ1-1; TRBD1 matches at 8 bases. CDR1 is SQVTM and CDR2 is ANQGSEA in the germline V gene. The CDR3 is 13 amino acids. V was clipped by 3 bases and J by 10 bases; unmatched bases: 10.

In its sample, this clonotype was seen a few times. CDR3 sequence (DNA): TGTGCCAGCAGGAGGTTGGGGGAGCTGTTTTTT. It yields the protein CASRRLGELFF. The rearrangement joins TRBV6-2 or TRBV6-3 to TRBJ2-2, with D unresolved. V was cut by 6 bases and J by 8 bases, with 7 bases left in between. Germline CDR1 is MNHEY and CDR2 is SVGEGT. CDR3 length equals 11 residues.

The chain joins TRBV2 to TRBJ2-7; the D gene is possibly TRBD2 (6 bases). The V end was cut by 6 bases, the J end by 6 bases, with 30 bases between. Germline loops: CDR1 SNHLY, CDR2 FYNNEI. This CDR3 is built from 18 residues. This chain's CDR3 is CASSPSWDSGVPTCEQYF. For the CDR3, the DNA is TGTGCCAGCAGCCCATCTTGGGACTCCGGGGTCCCAACCTGCGAGCAGTACTTC.

This clonotype was counted many times. J is TRBJ2-5 and V is TRBV7-8; the D is unclear. Trimming removed 5 bases at V and 4 bases at J, with 20 bases between. The CDR3 runs 16 residues. Germline CDR1 reads SGHVS; CDR2 reads FQNEAQ. DNA of the CDR3: TGTGCCAGCAGCCCGCTTTTCGCGGCCTCCCGAGAGACCCAGTACTTC. Encoded protein: CASSPLFAASRETQYF.

This chain joins TRBV2 and TRBJ1-1, with TRBD1 matching 7 bases. Germline V gene lookup returns CDR1 SNHLY and CDR2 FYNNEI. V shed 5 bases and J 4 bases; nucleotides not matched to a gene: 4. The CDR3 has 13 amino acids. The DNA of the CDR3 is TGTGCCAGCAGTTGGGGGACAGTCACTGAAGCTTTCTTT. Translated, it gives CASSWGTVTEAFF.

The chain recombines TRBV7-6 with TRBJ1-4; maybe TRBD1 (5 bases). The CDR3 totals 15 residues. Trimming cost V 2 bases and J 2 bases, with 9 bases left between them. The V gene's germline CDR1 is SGHVS and CDR2 FNYEAQ. Written as DNA, the CDR3 is TGTGCCAGCAGCTTAATGTCAGGGACTAATGAAAAACTGTTTTTT. This sequence encodes CASSLMSGTNEKLFF. Together with reference TRBV7-6 and TRBJ1-4, the CDR3 gives the full variable domain: GAGVSQSPRYKVTKRGQDVALRCDPISGHVSLYWYRQALGQGPEFLTYFNYEAQQDKSGLPNDRFSAERPEGSISTLTIQRTEQRDSAMYRCASSLMSGTNEKLFFGSGTQLSVL.